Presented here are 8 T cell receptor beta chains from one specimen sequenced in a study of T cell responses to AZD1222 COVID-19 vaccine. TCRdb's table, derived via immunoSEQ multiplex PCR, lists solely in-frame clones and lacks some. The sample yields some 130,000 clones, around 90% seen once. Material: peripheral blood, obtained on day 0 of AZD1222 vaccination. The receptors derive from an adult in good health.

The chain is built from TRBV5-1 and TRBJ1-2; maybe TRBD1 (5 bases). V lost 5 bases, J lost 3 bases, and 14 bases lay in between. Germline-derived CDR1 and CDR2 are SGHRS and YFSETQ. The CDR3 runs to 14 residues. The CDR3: CASRHAGAYYGYTF. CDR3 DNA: TGCGCCAGCAGACACGCCGGGGCTTACTATGGCTACACCTTC.

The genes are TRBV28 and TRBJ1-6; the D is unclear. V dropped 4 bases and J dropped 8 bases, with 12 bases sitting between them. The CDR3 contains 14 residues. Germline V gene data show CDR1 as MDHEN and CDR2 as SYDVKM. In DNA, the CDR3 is TGTGCCAGCAGTTCCCTATATTCTGATTCACCCCTCCACTTT. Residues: CASSSLYSDSPLHF.

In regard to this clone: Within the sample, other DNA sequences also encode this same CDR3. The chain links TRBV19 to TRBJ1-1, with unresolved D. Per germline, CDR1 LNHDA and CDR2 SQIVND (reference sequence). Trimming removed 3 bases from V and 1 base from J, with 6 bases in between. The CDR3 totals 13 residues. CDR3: CASSIQGNTEAFF. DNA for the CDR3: TGTGCCAGTAGTATCCAAGGGAACACTGAAGCTTTCTTT. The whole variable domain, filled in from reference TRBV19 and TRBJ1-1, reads DGGITQSPKYLFRKEGQNVTLSCEQNLNHDAMYWYRQDPGQGLRLIYYSQIVNDFQKGDIAEGYSVSREKKESFPLTVTSAQKNPTAFYLCASSIQGNTEAFFGQGTRLTVV.

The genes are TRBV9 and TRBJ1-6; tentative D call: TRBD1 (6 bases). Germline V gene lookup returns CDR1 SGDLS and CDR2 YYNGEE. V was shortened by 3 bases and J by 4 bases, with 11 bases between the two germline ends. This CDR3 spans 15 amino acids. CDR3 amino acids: CASSEGGAYNSPLHF. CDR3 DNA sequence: TGTGCCAGCAGCGAAGGGGGGGCTTATAATTCACCCCTCCACTTT.

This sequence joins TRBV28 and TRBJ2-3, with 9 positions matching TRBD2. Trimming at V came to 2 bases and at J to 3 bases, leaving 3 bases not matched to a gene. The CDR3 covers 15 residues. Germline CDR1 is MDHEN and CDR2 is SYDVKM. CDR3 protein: CASSLAGGLTDTQYF. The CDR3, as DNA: TGTGCCAGCAGTTTAGCGGGAGGGTTGACAGATACGCAGTATTTT.

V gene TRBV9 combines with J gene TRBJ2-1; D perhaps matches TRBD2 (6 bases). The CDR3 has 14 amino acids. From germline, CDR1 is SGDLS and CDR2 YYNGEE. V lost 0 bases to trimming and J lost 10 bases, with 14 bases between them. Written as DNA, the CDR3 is TGTGCCAGCAGCGTAGTTTCAGGAGGGCTCGAGCAGTTCTTC. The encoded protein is CASSVVSGGLEQFF.

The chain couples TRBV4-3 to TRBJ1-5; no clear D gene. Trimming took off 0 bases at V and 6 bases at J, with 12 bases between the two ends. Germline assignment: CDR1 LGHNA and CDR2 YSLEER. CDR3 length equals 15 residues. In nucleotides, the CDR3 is TGCGCCAGCAGCCAAGAGTGGCAGTTCTCTCAGCCCCAGCATTTT. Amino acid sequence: CASSQEWQFSQPQHF.

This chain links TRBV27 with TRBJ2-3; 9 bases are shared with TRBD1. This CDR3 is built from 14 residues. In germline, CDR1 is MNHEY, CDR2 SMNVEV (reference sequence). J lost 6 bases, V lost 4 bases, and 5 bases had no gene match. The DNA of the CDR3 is TGTGCCAGCAGTTCGGGACAGGGTTGGGATACGCAGTATTTT. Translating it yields CASSSGQGWDTQYF.